Sequencing of this T cell receptor (beta chain) was carried out in a study of identical twins (dated by TCRdb to about 2016). Broadly, across the study: To test whether fetal clonotypes persist, this study deep-sequenced TCR alpha and beta repertoires from monozygotic twins, from unrelated adults of various ages, and from cord blood. To rule out contamination, the twin experiments were replicated at different times with different library preparation protocols. Study-level results and caveats: Zero-insertion analyses could be partly confounded by invariant T cells such as MAIT and iNKT, although diverse VJ usage argued against such confounding for most clonotypes. Out-of-frame TCR alpha sequences shared between twins showed an excess of low generation-probability sequences compared with coincidental sharing between unrelated individuals. A weaker excess of twin sharing was found in beta out-of-frame sequences because the signal-to-noise ratio was lowered by fewer shared sequences. In monozygotic twins, out-of-frame TCR alpha sharing was systematically underestimated by recombination models, although the models agreed with sharing between unrelated individuals. Because the same donors could not be followed over many years, the conclusions relied on cross-sectional statistical analysis. Fewer insertions were carried by abundant cord blood beta clonotypes; a weaker similar trend was observed in young adult naive repertoires, while no such trend was observed in memory repertoires.

Every donor was a healthy Caucasian. The twin cohort consisted of three pairs of female monozygotic twins, all aged about 18 to 30 years. Peripheral blood mononuclear cells were used as the source from which RNA for TCR libraries was isolated. The CDR3 spans 18 residues, from the cysteine through the phenylalanine. Left in the record is the CDR3 DNA by itself, 54 bases read in frame from the first base. V loses 0 bases, J loses 0 bases, and the germline ends lie 16 bases apart. Based on the germline V gene, the CDR1 and CDR2 sequences are LGHNA and YSLEER. As to this clonotype: Its antigen target is currently unknown. No quality values exist for individual bases; no much larger clone is one base distant.

Receptors were amplified or captured by 5' RACE. For sequencing, an Illumina HiSeq 2000 was employed. Template switching introduced a universal primer binding site; the final cDNA contained a unique molecular identifier, enabling accurate counting of TCR cDNA molecules. Specific primers in the conserved constant-segment region were used to synthesize first-strand cDNA for the TCR alpha and beta chains. To control for contamination, each cDNA library was double barcoded with a SMART-Mk sample barcode plus Illumina barcodes. TruSeq adapter sequences along with Illumina sample barcodes were introduced in two successive PCR steps. The TCR alpha and beta cDNA libraries were sequenced on the Illumina HiSeq platform using custom primers. Per the authors' processing: Unique molecular identifiers were extracted from raw reads with MiGEC, and CDR3 positions were determined with MiXCR. Recombination models were inferred per individual with the repgenHMM and IGoR tools using an EM algorithm. The analysis of shared clonotypes was done with the tcR package in R, with sharing normalized by the product of cloneset sizes. To study raw recombination free of thymic and clonal selection effects, out-of-frame nonproductive sequences were analyzed. The public reads were reprocessed in TCRdb via fastp at Q25 and MiXCR, keeping in-frame beta chains. Rows merge per CDR3 protein into single entries with the most common DNA and genes. The V and J calls here are based on TCRdb, not the publication. The sample table lists hundreds of thousands of distinct CDR3 sequences, over 15% of them with a count of one. The ten largest clones represent around 13% of the sample.

The same data also contributed to another study, on T cells expressing NK-cell markers. According to the second study: Three sorted T-cell subsets (CD3+CD56+NKG2C+, CD3+CD56+NKG2C- and CD3+CD56-NKG2C+) from several donors had their TCR beta-chain repertoires profiled. Among the eight sequenced donors, seven were HCMV-seropositive and one was HCMV-seronegative. In several experiments an anti-gammadeltaTCR antibody was added to restrict sorting to alphabetaTCR-expressing T cells. In six donors, the dominant CD3+CD56+NKG2C+ clonotypes ranked among the top 10 CD8+ clonotypes, making up roughly 1.0-7.0% of CD8+ T cells. Those dominant clonotypes were again the most abundant among CD3+CD56-NKG2C+ cells in several donors, at about 28.3-60.1%. Whether the expanded NKG2C-expressing T cell clones were specific for HCMV antigens remained unclear. The eight sequenced donors were randomly selected healthy volunteers, three men and five women. HCMV serostatus was determined by detecting HCMV-specific IgG in serum with a commercial ELISA kit. For several donors, unsorted PBMC were also used to sequence bulk peripheral blood T-cell repertoires. MIGEC was used to demultiplex reads and group the reads by UMI, and MiTCR was used to assemble and quantify clonotypes. To remove erroneous sequences, TCR cDNA sequences were retained only when supported by two or more reads. The tcR package was used for downstream repertoire analysis, and clonotypes were matched across fractions by CDR3 nucleotide sequence plus V segment. Antigen specificity was annotated against VDJdb with VDJmatch, allowing one amino acid substitution in CDR3.

The sequence was collected from a woman aged 18-29 years in good health. The rearranged segments are TRBV4-3 and TRBJ2-3, with the D gene uncertain. Sequencing was performed on PBMCs. The sequence in DNA is TGCGCCAGCAGCCAAGAAGTAAACGGCTATCATAGCACAGATACGCAGTATTTT. This yields the protein CASSQEVNGYHSTDTQYF.